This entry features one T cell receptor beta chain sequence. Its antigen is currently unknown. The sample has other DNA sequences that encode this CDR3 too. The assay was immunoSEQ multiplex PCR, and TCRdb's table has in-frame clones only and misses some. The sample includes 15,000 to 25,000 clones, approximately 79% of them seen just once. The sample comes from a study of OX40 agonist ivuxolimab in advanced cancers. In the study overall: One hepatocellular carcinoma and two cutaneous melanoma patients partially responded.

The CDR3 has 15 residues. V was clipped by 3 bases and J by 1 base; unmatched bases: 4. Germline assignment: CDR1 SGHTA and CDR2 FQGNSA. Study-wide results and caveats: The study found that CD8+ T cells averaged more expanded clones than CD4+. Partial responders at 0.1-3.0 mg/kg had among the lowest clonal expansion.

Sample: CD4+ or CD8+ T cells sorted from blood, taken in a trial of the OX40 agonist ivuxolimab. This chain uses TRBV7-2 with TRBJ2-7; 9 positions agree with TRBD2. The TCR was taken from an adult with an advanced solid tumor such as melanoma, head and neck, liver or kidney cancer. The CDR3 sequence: CASSLGLAGSYEQYF. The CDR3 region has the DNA TGTGCCAGCAGCTTGGGCCTAGCGGGATCCTACGAGCAGTACTTC.